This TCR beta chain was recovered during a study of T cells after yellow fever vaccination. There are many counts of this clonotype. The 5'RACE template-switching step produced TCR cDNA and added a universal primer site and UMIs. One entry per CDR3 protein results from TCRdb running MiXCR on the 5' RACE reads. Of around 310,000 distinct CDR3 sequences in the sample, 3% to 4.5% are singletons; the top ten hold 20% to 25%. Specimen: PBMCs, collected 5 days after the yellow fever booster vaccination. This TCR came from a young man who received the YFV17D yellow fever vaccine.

CDR3 DNA: TGTGCCAGCAGCTCTGTCAGGGCCACCGGGGAGCTGTTTTTT. Protein: CASSSVRATGELFF. The rearrangement uses TRBV11-3 and TRBJ2-2; D is possibly TRBD1 (5 bases). Germline loops: CDR1 SGHNT, CDR2 YENEEA. With 4 bases removed from V and 4 bases from J, the gap between germline ends came to 10 bases. This CDR3 has 14 amino acids.